Following are 29 T cell receptor beta chains from one sample sequenced in a study of blood T cell repertoires in COVID-19. Assay used: immunoSEQ multiplex PCR; TCRdb lists only in-frame clones, some missing. The table shows 250,000 to 350,000 clones, with 80% to 90% occurring only once. The sample comprised peripheral blood. These receptors originate from a woman between 45 and 65 years old with acute or convalescent COVID-19.

This chain connects TRBV29-1 to TRBJ2-7; no reliable D call. V lost 0 bases and J 3 bases, leaving 9 bases between the germline ends. Germline CDR1 SQVTM, CDR2 ANQGSEA. The CDR3 extends over 13 amino acids. CDR3 in DNA: TGCAGCGTTGAAGAAGCGCCGAACTACGAGCAGTACTTC. It translates to CSVEEAPNYEQYF.

The rearrangement links TRBV6-6 to TRBJ1-1; 9 positions match TRBD1. The V gene end was trimmed by 7 bases and the J gene end by 4 bases; junction bases not matched to a gene: 10. Germline V gives CDR1 MNHNY, CDR2 SVGAGI (reference sequence). This CDR3 region has 15 residues. DNA of the CDR3: TGTGCCAGCATCGGTCTAACAGGGGGCATCACTGAAGCTTTCTTT. Translating it yields CASIGLTGGITEAFF.

The V and J genes are TRBV6-5 and TRBJ2-7; TRBD2 matches at 7 bases. V was clipped by 8 bases and J by 7 bases; unmatched bases: 11. The CDR3 runs 13 residues. Germline-derived CDR1 and CDR2 are MNHEY and SVGAGI. For the CDR3, the DNA is TGTGCCAGCGGGGGGGACCGGCCGAGTGAGCAGTACTTC. Protein product: CASGGDRPSEQYF.

Details on this clone: Germline is not matched at one junction end, which may reflect a read error. The CDR3 sequence is CASSLDRNGYTF. In nucleotides, the CDR3 is TGTGCCAGCAGCTTAGACAGGAATGGATACACCTTC. The rearrangement uses TRBV7-9 and TRBJ1-2; a possible D gene is TRBD1 (5 bases). Looked up from germline, CDR1 is SEHNR and CDR2 is FQNEAQ (reference sequence). The CDR3 runs 12 residues.

The chain links TRBV6-1 to TRBJ1-4; maybe TRBD1 (5 bases). Looked up from germline, CDR1 is MNHNS and CDR2 is SASEGT. This CDR3 spans 17 amino acids. The V end lost 2 bases, the J end lost 3 bases, and 16 bases lay between the germline ends. The CDR3 loop is CASSEKSLGAANEKLFF. Written as DNA, the CDR3 is TGTGCCAGCAGTGAAAAAAGTCTAGGGGCGGCTAATGAAAAACTGTTTTTT.

The chain combines TRBV5-1 with TRBJ1-3; 8 bases fit TRBD1. V lost 4 bases, J lost 3 bases, and 6 bases stayed unmatched. There are 15 residues in the CDR3. Germline assignment: CDR1 SGHRS and CDR2 YFSETQ. The CDR3 loop reads CASSPGTGLGNTIYF. Written as DNA, the CDR3 is TGCGCCAGCAGCCCCGGGACAGGTCTTGGAAACACCATATATTTT.

This sequence joins TRBV6-5 and TRBJ1-4; perhaps TRBD1 as D (6 bases). Germline CDR1 reads MNHEY; CDR2 reads SVGAGI. This CDR3 is 14 amino acids long. The V and J ends lost 7 bases and 0 bases respectively, with 9 bases between them. The CDR3: CASTGAPTNEKLFF. In nucleotides, the CDR3 is TGTGCCAGCACAGGGGCCCCAACTAATGAAAAACTGTTTTTT.

This CDR3 reads CASSPRYGGGFDEQFF. The CDR3 DNA follows: TGCGCCAGCAGCCCACGTTATGGCGGGGGCTTCGATGAGCAGTTCTTC. The chain has TRBV5-1 and TRBJ2-1; perhaps TRBD2 as D (7 bases). The CDR3 loop spans 16 amino acids. Trimming pared 4 bases from V and 8 bases from J, leaving 22 bases between. The germline gives CDR1 SGHRS, CDR2 YFSETQ.

The V call is TRBV6-5, the J call TRBJ1-5; TRBD1 matches at 7 bases. Germline V gene sequence: CDR1 MNHEY, CDR2 SVGAGI. CDR3 length: 15 residues. J was trimmed by 2 bases and V by 5 bases; bases with no gene match: 6. The CDR3 sequence: CASSLPGQGNQPQHF. CDR3 bases: TGTGCCAGCAGTCTACCCGGACAGGGCAATCAGCCCCAGCATTTT.

Here the CDR3 reads CASSLVNSNQPQHF. CDR3 nucleotide sequence: TGTGCCAGCAGCTTGGTTAATAGCAATCAGCCCCAGCATTTT. J is TRBJ1-5 and V is TRBV5-8; D remains unclear. Trimming pared 0 bases from V and 0 bases from J, leaving 4 bases between. Germline CDR1 SGHTS, CDR2 YDEGEE. This CDR3 has 14 amino acids.

The chain is built from TRBV25-1 and TRBJ1-2, with D unresolved. CDR1 MGHDK and CDR2 SYGVNS come from the germline V gene. The CDR3 covers 16 residues. V gave up 1 base and J gave up 8 bases, with 20 bases separating them. The chain's CDR3 is CASSEFPSKAGGGYTF. The CDR3 DNA sequence: TGTGCCAGCAGTGAATTCCCGTCCAAGGCCGGAGGGGGCTACACCTTC.

The V gene is TRBV7-2, the J gene TRBJ2-7; the D gene is possibly TRBD2 (6 bases). The ends were cut back, 4 bases at V and 0 bases at J, with 16 bases in the middle. The CDR3 runs 16 residues. Germline V CDR1 and CDR2: SGHTA, FQGNSA. As DNA, the CDR3 is TGTGCCAGCAGCTGGGGGGTGGCCTCCGTCTCCTACGAGCAGTACTTC. This encodes CASSWGVASVSYEQYF.

The chain has TRBV10-1 and TRBJ1-6; 7 bases are a match to TRBD1. Germline-derived CDR1 and CDR2 are WNHNN and SYGVQD (reference sequence). V trimming: 10 bases; J trimming: 7 bases; junction bases outside the gene matches: 7. The CDR3 is 13 amino acids. The CDR3 reads CATTGERNSPLHF. The DNA of the CDR3 is TGCGCCACTACAGGGGAAAGGAATTCACCCCTCCACTTT.

This chain uses TRBV30 with TRBJ1-5; a weak D match, TRBD1 (5 bases). The CDR3 extends over 13 amino acids. The germline V gene has CDR1 GTSNPN and CDR2 SVGIG (reference sequence). V lost 0 bases, J lost 3 bases, and 6 bases lay in between. The CDR3 nucleotides read TGTGCCTGGAGTGTACAGGTCAATCAGCCCCAGCATTTT. Translating gives CAWSVQVNQPQHF.

The chain has TRBV6-4 and TRBJ1-5; no clear D gene. Trimming cost V 7 bases and J 2 bases, with 18 bases left between them. Per germline, CDR1 MRHNA and CDR2 SNTAGT. The CDR3 is 16 amino acids. This chain's CDR3 is CASTLYQRARNQPQHF. The CDR3 DNA reads TGTGCCAGCACCCTTTACCAGAGGGCCCGCAATCAGCCCCAGCATTTT.

J is TRBJ2-7 and V is TRBV7-9; the D is unclear. The CDR3 has 16 residues. Germline CDR1 reads SEHNR; CDR2 reads FQNEAQ (reference sequence). Trimming left V 0 bases short and J 1 base short, with 13 bases between. CDR3 sequence (DNA): TGTGCCAGCAGCTTAGCAGGCACGCTCAGGTCCTACGAGCAGTACTTC. Protein sequence: CASSLAGTLRSYEQYF.

The V and J genes are TRBV24-1 and TRBJ2-1, with 8 bases identical to TRBD2. Trimming removed 3 bases from V and 7 bases from J; junction bases left unmatched: 7. The CDR3 totals 15 residues. From germline, CDR1 is KGHDR and CDR2 SFDVKD. CDR3 nucleotides: TGTGCCACCAGTGATACCGGGGGGGCTAATAATGAGCAGTTCTTC. Translation: CATSDTGGANNEQFF.

In its sample, this clone was seen a few times. The chain joins TRBV19 to TRBJ1-4; D is unclear. Germline V lookup: CDR1 LNHDA, CDR2 SQIVND (reference sequence). This CDR3 spans 17 amino acids. V lost 2 bases to trimming and J lost 0 bases, with 13 bases between them. This CDR3 is CASSIFGGEPTNEKLFF. CDR3 nucleotide sequence: TGTGCCAGTAGTATATTTGGTGGGGAGCCAACTAATGAAAAACTGTTTTTT.

The chain has TRBV6-4 and TRBJ1-1; D not resolved. This CDR3 spans 13 amino acids. Germline assignment: CDR1 MRHNA and CDR2 SNTAGT. V dropped 5 bases and J dropped 3 bases, with 10 bases sitting between them. The CDR3: CASSRYLDTEAFF. For the CDR3, the DNA is TGTGCCAGCAGTAGGTACCTAGACACTGAAGCTTTCTTT.

V usage is TRBV7-9 and J usage is TRBJ1-3; the match to TRBD1 covers 9 bases. The length of the CDR3 is 17 residues. V gave up 6 bases and J gave up 2 bases; unmatched junction bases: 11. Germline V lookup: CDR1 SEHNR, CDR2 FQNEAQ (reference sequence). The CDR3: CASSSLRQGGPGNTIYF. CDR3 coding DNA: TGTGCCAGCAGTTCCCTTCGACAGGGGGGCCCTGGAAACACCATATATTTT.

The chain links TRBV19 to TRBJ2-2; D possibly corresponds to TRBD1 (5 bases). This CDR3 contains 14 residues. Germline CDR1 LNHDA, CDR2 SQIVND (reference sequence). Trimming removed 4 bases from V and 4 bases from J, with 10 bases in between. The CDR3 here is CASSTSGSTGELFF. The DNA of the CDR3 is TGTGCCAGTAGTACTTCAGGGTCCACCGGGGAGCTGTTTTTT.

As concerns this clone: The sample holds other DNA sequences that translate to the same CDR3. The rearrangement uses TRBV30 and TRBJ1-4; the D gene is possibly TRBD1 (6 bases). This CDR3 has 13 amino acids. Deletions cut 0 bases from V and 7 bases from J, with 9 bases between. Germline V gene sequence: CDR1 GTSNPN, CDR2 SVGIG (reference sequence). The DNA for the CDR3 is TGTGCCTGGAGTGTACAGGGAGTTGAAAAACTGTTTTTT. This encodes CAWSVQGVEKLFF.

J is TRBJ1-2 and V is TRBV12-3 or TRBV12-4; D may be TRBD1 (5 bases). CDR3 length: 12 amino acids. V was shortened by 4 bases and J by 9 bases, with 12 bases between the two germline ends. The CDR3 bases are TGTGCCAGCAGTTCAAGACAGAGGAGCTACACCTTC. Amino acids: CASSSRQRSYTF.

The chain is built from TRBV2 and TRBJ2-4, with a possible D match to TRBD1 (6 bases). This CDR3 contains 15 residues. Germline assignment: CDR1 SNHLY and CDR2 FYNNEI. The V end was cut by 3 bases, the J end by 0 bases, with 9 bases between. The CDR3 nucleotides are TGTGCCAGCAGTGAGGACAGACTAGCCAAAAACATTCAGTACTTC. It yields the protein CASSEDRLAKNIQYF.

V gene TRBV6-5 combines with J gene TRBJ2-4; the D gene is possibly TRBD2 (6 bases). Germline V gene lookup returns CDR1 MNHEY and CDR2 SVGAGI. The CDR3 runs to 14 residues. Trimming pared 2 bases from V and 9 bases from J, leaving 14 bases between. This CDR3 reads CASSYGRSEGIQYF. The DNA for the CDR3 is TGTGCCAGCAGTTACGGGAGGTCTGAGGGCATTCAGTACTTC.

CDR3 DNA sequence: TGTGCCAGTAGTTTGGACAGGGACAAACAAGAGACCCAGTACTTC. It is translated as CASSLDRDKQETQYF. The genes are TRBV19 and TRBJ2-5; 8 bases match TRBD1. The CDR3 spans 15 residues. The germline V gene has CDR1 LNHDA and CDR2 SQIVND (reference sequence). V dropped 5 bases and J dropped 2; count of bases not matched to a gene: 7.

The chain joins TRBV5-1 to TRBJ1-2, with D possibly being TRBD1 (5 bases). The V end was cut by 0 bases, the J end by 2 bases, with 11 bases between. The length of the CDR3 is 15 residues. The germline V gene encodes CDR1 SGHRS and CDR2 YFSETQ. The CDR3 DNA is TGCGCCAGCAGCTTGGGCCTTGGGGGGAACTATGGCTACACCTTC. It specifies CASSLGLGGNYGYTF.

The chain is built from TRBV3-1 (or the pseudogene TRBV3-2) and TRBJ1-2; no firm D call. There are 12 residues in the CDR3. The germline gives CDR1 LGHDT, CDR2 YNNKEL (reference sequence). V was clipped by 1 base and J by 5 bases, with 5 bases between them. The CDR3 protein is CASSQVRYGYTF. CDR3 coding DNA: TGTGCCAGCAGCCAAGTCAGATATGGCTACACCTTC.

The rearrangement links TRBV6-2 or TRBV6-3 to TRBJ2-1; 13 nucleotides match TRBD2. V gave up 4 bases and J gave up 7 bases; unmatched junction bases: 13. Germline V gives CDR1 MNHEY, CDR2 SVGEGT. There are 18 residues in the CDR3. The chain's CDR3 is CASSLSWTSGRKGNEQFF. CDR3 sequence (DNA): TGTGCCAGCAGTTTATCCTGGACTAGCGGGAGAAAAGGTAATGAGCAGTTCTTC.